Below are 6 T cell receptor beta chains sequenced from a single sample in a study of cytomegalovirus exposure and HLA in healthy donors. PCR employed 60 Vbeta and 13 Jbeta primers. The protocol was immunoSEQ multiplex PCR, while the TCRdb copy is restricted to in-frame clones and leaves out a portion. The data contain some 150,000 clones, roughly 83% of them seen just once; the ten biggest clones take up roughly 1.4%. Sequencing was done on a sample of PBMCs. These receptors originate from a man between 40 and 49 years old in good health and CMV-seronegative.

About this clone: At the DNA level, this CDR3 is encoded by other sequences in the same sample as well. The V and J genes are TRBV18 and TRBJ1-1, with 7 bases that match TRBD1. V was pared by 2 bases and J by 4 bases, with 4 bases of the junction left unmatched. The CDR3 sequence is 14 residues long. Germline assignment: CDR1 KGHSH and CDR2 LQKENI. The CDR3 spells CASSPSGGGTEAFF. The CDR3 DNA follows: TGTGCCAGCTCACCATCAGGGGGTGGCACTGAAGCTTTCTTT.

This clone appeared once. The chain recombines TRBV9 with TRBJ1-2; TRBD1 agrees at 7 bases. The CDR3 has 12 residues. The V and J ends lost 0 bases and 7 bases, in that order; junction bases with no gene match: 0. From germline, CDR1 is SGDLS and CDR2 YYNGEE. The chain's CDR3 is CASSVDRGGYTF. The CDR3 DNA follows: TGTGCCAGCAGCGTAGACAGGGGTGGCTACACCTTC.

This clone has just a few counts. The chain is built from TRBV7-6 and TRBJ1-2; 12 bases match TRBD1. The CDR3 has 15 amino acids. The junction had 8 bases not matched to a gene; V was cut back by 5 bases and J by 7 bases. From germline, CDR1 is SGHVS and CDR2 FNYEAQ. CDR3: CASSPGTGGAVGYTF. The DNA of the CDR3 is TGTGCCAGCAGCCCGGGGACAGGGGGCGCAGTTGGCTACACCTTC.

The chain employs TRBV6-5 and TRBJ2-7; the match to TRBD2 covers 10 bases. V gave up 2 bases and J gave up 6 bases; unmatched junction bases: 4. This CDR3 is built from 14 residues. CDR1 MNHEY and CDR2 SVGAGI come from the germline V gene. The CDR3 coding sequence is TGTGCCAGCAGTTACCTCGGACTAGCGGTCGAGCAGTACTTC. Translated, it gives CASSYLGLAVEQYF.

This clone was observed a handful of times. This chain joins TRBV7-2 and TRBJ2-7; 11 bases line up with TRBD2. This CDR3 is 16 amino acids long. In germline, CDR1 is SGHTA, CDR2 FQGNSA. Germline trimming cut 6 bases from V and 0 bases from J; bases unmatched to any gene: 7. The CDR3 sequence: CASSPTSGDYSYEQYF. The CDR3 DNA reads as TGTGCCAGCAGTCCGACTAGCGGGGATTACTCCTACGAGCAGTACTTC.

Of note for this clone: Mismatch with germline at one junction end may stem from a read error. This chain connects TRBV7-9 to TRBJ1-1; D is uncertain. The CDR3 length is 14 residues. Germline CDR1 reads SEHNR; CDR2 reads FQNEAQ (reference sequence). The CDR3 DNA reads TGTGCCAGCAGCGGCGGGATCACGAACGCTGAAGCTTTCTTT. Its protein is CASSGGITNAEAFF.